The text below deals with one TCR beta chain. The data were produced by immunoSEQ multiplex PCR, yet TCRdb's version contains in-frame clones alone and is incomplete. The sample carries about 130,000 clones, around 80% recorded once. The source of the sample is a study of blood T cell repertoires in COVID-19. Overall study: Samples representing acute and convalescent COVID-19 were sourced from the United States, Italy and Spain.

Germline values: CDR1 MNHEY, CDR2 SVGAGI. Trimming removed 6 bases from V and 5 bases from J, with 13 bases in between. The CDR3 has 13 residues. This rearrangement joins TRBV6-5 to TRBJ1-1; weak D call: TRBD1 (6 bases). This clonotype originated in a man aged 35 to 55 with acute COVID-19. The specimen sequenced was PBMCs or T cells enriched from blood (not recorded which). CDR3 amino acids: CASRSGGWTEAFF. The CDR3 region has the DNA TGTGCCAGCAGGTCGGGGGGCTGGACTGAAGCTTTCTTT.